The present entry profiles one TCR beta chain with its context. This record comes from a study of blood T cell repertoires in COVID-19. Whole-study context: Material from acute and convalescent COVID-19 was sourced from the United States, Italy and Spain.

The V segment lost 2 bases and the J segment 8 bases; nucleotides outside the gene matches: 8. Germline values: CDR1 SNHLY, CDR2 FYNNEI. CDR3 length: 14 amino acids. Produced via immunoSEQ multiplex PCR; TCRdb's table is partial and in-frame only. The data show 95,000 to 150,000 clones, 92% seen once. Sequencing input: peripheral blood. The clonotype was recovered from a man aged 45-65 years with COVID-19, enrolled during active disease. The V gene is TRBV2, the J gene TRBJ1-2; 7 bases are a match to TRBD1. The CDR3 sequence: CASSERTGASGYTF. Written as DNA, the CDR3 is TGTGCCAGCAGTGAACGCACAGGGGCTTCGGGCTACACCTTC.